This T cell receptor (beta chain) came from a study of blood T cell repertoires in COVID-19. The wider study: The samples span acute and convalescent COVID-19 from the United States, Italy and Spain. From T cells, B-cell-depleted T cells, or PBMCs came the material, which was cDNA or gDNA.

The authors' processing: Counts of nucleated cells, estimated from reference gene primer amplification, were obtained. Clones were sequenced by immunoSEQ multiplex PCR, and TCRdb holds only the in-frame ones, with some missing. That table furnishes V, J and clone size, whereas the DNA furnished D and trimming. The sample has about 320,000 clones; around 92% are singletons. This clone showed up just a few times. The sequence came from a man aged 18-30 years who had recovered from COVID-19. Material: peripheral blood.

CDR3 nucleotide sequence: TGTGCCAGCAGCCAAGGGGACAGGAACAATGAAAAACTGTTTTTT. It codes for CASSQGDRNNEKLFF. V usage is TRBV4-2 and J usage is TRBJ1-4; 8 nucleotides line up with TRBD1. This CDR3 spans 15 amino acids. The V segment lost 1 base and the J segment 5 bases; nucleotides outside the gene matches: 3. CDR1 and CDR2 (germline): LGHNA, YNFKEQ.